This note documents a single T cell receptor beta chain sequence. The data originate from a study of blood T cell repertoires in COVID-19. Study details: There were acute and convalescent COVID-19 samples, and they came from the United States, Italy and Spain. T cells, B-cell-depleted T cells, or PBMCs provided the cDNA or gDNA that served as material.

Germline trimming cut 6 bases from V and 4 bases from J; bases unmatched to any gene: 12. The CDR3 totals 16 residues. Germline CDR1 MDHEN, CDR2 SYDVKM. In the authors' methods: Reference gene primers were amplified, and this amplification served to estimate nucleated cell counts. The table came from immunoSEQ multiplex PCR; TCRdb's copy has only in-frame clones and leaves some out. The V and J calls and clone size are taken from that table; D and trimming were inferred from the DNA. The sample includes some 140,000 clones, approximately 88% of them seen just once. The rearrangement uses TRBV28 and TRBJ1-2; 9 bases match TRBD1. This TCR was sampled from a man in his forties with acute COVID-19. What was sequenced was PBMCs or T cells enriched from blood (not recorded which). As DNA, the CDR3 is TGTGCCAGCAGGTCCCCACAGGGGGCGTACGGCTATGGCTACACCTTC. Its translation is CASRSPQGAYGYGYTF.